This T cell receptor beta chain was recorded in a study of beta chain features in type 1 diabetes. Study-level background: Age, gender and cell yields were similar between patients and healthy donors.

There are a few counts of this clone. No antigen is known for it. Trimming cost V 4 bases and J 2 bases, with 10 bases left between them. Germline V gene lookup returns CDR1 SGHDN and CDR2 FVKESK. CDR3 length: 14 residues. The isolated RNA, all of it, was reverse transcribed, so expressed TCRB transcripts were what got sequenced. The data were produced by immunoSEQ multiplex PCR, yet TCRdb's version contains in-frame clones alone and is incomplete. The sample includes 630,000 or so clones, around 15% of them seen just once. A sort by CD45RO/CCR7/CD25/CD127/CD95/CD27 yielded CD4+ naive, central memory, regulatory and stem cell-like memory cells. Overall study results and limits: Across all four CD4+ subsets, people with type 1 diabetes showed modestly shorter TCRB CDR3s.

The TCR was taken from a man aged 18 to 29 with type 1 diabetes. This chain connects TRBV14 to TRBJ2-3, with no clear D. What was sequenced was naive CD4+ T cells from blood. In DNA, the CDR3 is TGTGCCAGCAGCCCCTTAATTGCCACAGATACGCAGTATTTT. As protein: CASSPLIATDTQYF.